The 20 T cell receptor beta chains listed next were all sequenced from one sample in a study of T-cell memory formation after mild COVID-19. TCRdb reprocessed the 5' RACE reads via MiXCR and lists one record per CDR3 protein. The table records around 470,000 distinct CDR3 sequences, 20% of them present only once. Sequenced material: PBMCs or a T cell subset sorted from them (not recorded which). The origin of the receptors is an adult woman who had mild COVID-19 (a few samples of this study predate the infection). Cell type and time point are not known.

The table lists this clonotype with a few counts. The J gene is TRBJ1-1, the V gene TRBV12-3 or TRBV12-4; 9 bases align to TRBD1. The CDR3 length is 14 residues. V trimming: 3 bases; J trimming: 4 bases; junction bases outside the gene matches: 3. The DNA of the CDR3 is TGTGCCAGCAGTTTTGGGACAGGGAGCACTGAAGCTTTCTTT. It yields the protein CASSFGTGSTEAFF.

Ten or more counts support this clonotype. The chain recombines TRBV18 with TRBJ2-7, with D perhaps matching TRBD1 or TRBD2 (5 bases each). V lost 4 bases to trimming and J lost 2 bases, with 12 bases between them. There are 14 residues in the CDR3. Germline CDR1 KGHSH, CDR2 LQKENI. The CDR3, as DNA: TGTGCCAGCTCACAGGACCAGGGAGCCTACGAGCAGTACTTC. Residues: CASSQDQGAYEQYF.

CDR3 sequence reads: CASSPRPSYLADTNTEAFF. DNA of the CDR3: TGCGCCAGCAGTCCCCGACCCTCATACCTGGCGGACACGAACACTGAAGCTTTCTTT. The V gene is TRBV5-1, the J gene TRBJ1-1; a weak D match, TRBD1 (5 bases). Per germline, CDR1 SGHRS and CDR2 YFSETQ. The CDR3 contains 19 residues. Trimming pared 5 bases from V and 1 base from J, leaving 27 bases between.

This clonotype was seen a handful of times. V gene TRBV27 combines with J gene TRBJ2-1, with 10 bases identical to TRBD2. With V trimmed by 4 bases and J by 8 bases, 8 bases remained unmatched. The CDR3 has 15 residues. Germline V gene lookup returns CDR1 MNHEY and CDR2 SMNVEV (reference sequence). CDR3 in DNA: TGTGCCAGCAGTTATTTGGCTAGCGGGAGCTATGAGCAGTTCTTC. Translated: CASSYLASGSYEQFF.

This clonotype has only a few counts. The CDR3 DNA is TGTGCCAGCAGTCAACCCATCACTAGCGGTTCCTACGAGCAGTACTTC. As protein: CASSQPITSGSYEQYF. V usage is TRBV6-2 or TRBV6-3 and J usage is TRBJ2-7; 8 nucleotides agree with TRBD2. The germline gives CDR1 MNHEY, CDR2 SVGEGT. The CDR3 is made up of 16 amino acids. The ends lost 5 bases at V and 1 base at J; junction bases unmatched: 10.

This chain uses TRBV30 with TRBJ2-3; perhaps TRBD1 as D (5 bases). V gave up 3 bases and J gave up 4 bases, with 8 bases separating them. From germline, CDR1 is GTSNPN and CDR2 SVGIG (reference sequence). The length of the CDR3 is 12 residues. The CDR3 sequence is CAWRSGSDTQYF. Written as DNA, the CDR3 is TGTGCCTGGAGATCAGGGTCAGATACGCAGTATTTT.

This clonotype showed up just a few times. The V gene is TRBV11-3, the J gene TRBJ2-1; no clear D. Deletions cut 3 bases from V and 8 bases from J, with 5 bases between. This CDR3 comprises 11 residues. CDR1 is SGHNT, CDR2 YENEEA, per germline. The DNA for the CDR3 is TGTGCCAGCAGCTTTAAGGATGAGCAGTTCTTC. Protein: CASSFKDEQFF.

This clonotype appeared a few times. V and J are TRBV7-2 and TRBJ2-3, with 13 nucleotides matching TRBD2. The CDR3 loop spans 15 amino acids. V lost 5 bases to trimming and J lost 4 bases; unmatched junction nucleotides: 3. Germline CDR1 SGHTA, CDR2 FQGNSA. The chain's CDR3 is CASSLGLAGSDTQYF. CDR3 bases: TGTGCCAGCAGCCTGGGACTAGCGGGATCAGATACGCAGTATTTT.

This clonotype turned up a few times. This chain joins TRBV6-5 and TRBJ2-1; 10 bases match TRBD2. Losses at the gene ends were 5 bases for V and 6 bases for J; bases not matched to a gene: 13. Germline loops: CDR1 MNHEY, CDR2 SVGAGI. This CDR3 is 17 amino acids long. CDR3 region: CASSRTSGALYGNEQFF. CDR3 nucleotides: TGTGCCAGCAGTCGTACTAGCGGGGCCCTCTACGGCAATGAGCAGTTCTTC.

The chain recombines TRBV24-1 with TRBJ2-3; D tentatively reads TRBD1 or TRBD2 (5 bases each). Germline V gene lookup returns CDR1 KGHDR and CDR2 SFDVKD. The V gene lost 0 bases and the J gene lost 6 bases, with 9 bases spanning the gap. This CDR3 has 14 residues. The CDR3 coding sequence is TGTGCCACCAGTGATTTGTCCGGGGCCGATACGCAGTATTTT. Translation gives CATSDLSGADTQYF.

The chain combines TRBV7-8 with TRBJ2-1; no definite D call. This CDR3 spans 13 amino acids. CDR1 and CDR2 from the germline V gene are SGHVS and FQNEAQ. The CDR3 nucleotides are TGTGCAATCCTCAAGGCAGAACACAATGAGCAGTTCTTC. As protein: CAILKAEHNEQFF.

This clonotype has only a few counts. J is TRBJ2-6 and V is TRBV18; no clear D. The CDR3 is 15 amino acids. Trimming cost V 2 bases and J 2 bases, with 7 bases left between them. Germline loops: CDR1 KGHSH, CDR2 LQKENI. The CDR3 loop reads CASSPTEAGANVLTF. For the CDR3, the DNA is TGTGCCAGCTCACCAACCGAGGCTGGGGCCAACGTCCTGACTTTC.

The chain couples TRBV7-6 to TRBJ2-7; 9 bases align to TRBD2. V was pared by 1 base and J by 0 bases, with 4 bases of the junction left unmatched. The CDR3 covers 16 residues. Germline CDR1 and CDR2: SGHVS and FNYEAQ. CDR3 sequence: CASSLVETSGSYEQYF. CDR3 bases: TGTGCCAGCAGCTTAGTGGAGACTAGCGGCTCCTACGAGCAGTACTTC.

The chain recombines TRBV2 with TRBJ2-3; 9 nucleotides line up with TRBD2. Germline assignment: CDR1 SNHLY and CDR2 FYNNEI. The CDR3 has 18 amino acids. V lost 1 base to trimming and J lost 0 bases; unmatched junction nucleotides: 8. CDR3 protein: CASSEESSGALSTDTQYF. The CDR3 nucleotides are TGTGCCAGCAGTGAAGAGTCTAGCGGGGCTCTCAGCACAGATACGCAGTATTTT.

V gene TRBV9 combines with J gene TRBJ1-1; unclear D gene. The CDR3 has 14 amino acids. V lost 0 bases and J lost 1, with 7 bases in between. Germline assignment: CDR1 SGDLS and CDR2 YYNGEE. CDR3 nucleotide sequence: TGTGCCAGCAGCGTAGGGTCCAGGAACACTGAAGCTTTCTTT. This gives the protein CASSVGSRNTEAFF.

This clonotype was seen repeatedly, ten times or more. The CDR3 is CASSLRDSTEAFF. The CDR3 region has the DNA TGTGCCAGCAGCTTAAGGGACAGCACTGAAGCTTTCTTT. This chain links TRBV7-3 with TRBJ1-1; TRBD1 agrees at 7 bases. V trimming: 1 base; J trimming: 4 bases; junction bases outside the gene matches: 0. Germline V CDR1 and CDR2: SGHTA, FQGTGA. The CDR3 runs to 13 residues.

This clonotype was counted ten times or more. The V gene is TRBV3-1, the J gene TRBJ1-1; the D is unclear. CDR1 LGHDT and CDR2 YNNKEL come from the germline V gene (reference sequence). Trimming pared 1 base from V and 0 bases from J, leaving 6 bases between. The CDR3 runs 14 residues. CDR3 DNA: TGTGCCAGCAGCCAAGGGACCTTGAACACTGAAGCTTTCTTT. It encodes CASSQGTLNTEAFF.

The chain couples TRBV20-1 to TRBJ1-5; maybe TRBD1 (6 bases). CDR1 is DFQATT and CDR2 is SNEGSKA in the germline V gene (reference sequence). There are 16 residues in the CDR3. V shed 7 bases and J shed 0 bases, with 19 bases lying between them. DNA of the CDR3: TGCAGTGTACTTGTCTCGGGGGCATATAGCAATCAGCCCCAGCATTTT. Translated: CSVLVSGAYSNQPQHF.

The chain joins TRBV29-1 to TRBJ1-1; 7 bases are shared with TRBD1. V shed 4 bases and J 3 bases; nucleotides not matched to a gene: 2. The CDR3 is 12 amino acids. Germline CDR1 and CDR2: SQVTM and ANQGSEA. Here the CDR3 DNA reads TGCAGCGTTGGAGGGGGCGACACTGAAGCTTTCTTT. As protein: CSVGGGDTEAFF.

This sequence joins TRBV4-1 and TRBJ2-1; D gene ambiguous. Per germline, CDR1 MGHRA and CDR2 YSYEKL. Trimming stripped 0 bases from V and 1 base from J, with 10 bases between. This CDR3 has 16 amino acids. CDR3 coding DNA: TGCGCCAGCAGCCAAGACCCCTCCCTTTCCTACAATGAGCAGTTCTTC. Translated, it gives CASSQDPSLSYNEQFF.